The following is a TCR beta chain sequence with its context. Its matching antigen is unknown. No immunosuppressive drugs were given to ulcerative colitis patients before diagnostic colonoscopy. The source of the sample is a study of pediatric ulcerative colitis. Study results and limitations: Two patients' blood samples yielded substantially fewer templates.

Method: immunoSEQ multiplex PCR; TCRdb's copy keeps in-frame clones and lacks some. The sample lists 32,000 or so clones, around 80% occurring once. This CDR3 is 14 amino acids long. Trimming took 0 bases from V and 2 from J, leaving 6 bases between them. In germline, CDR1 is SGHVS, CDR2 FQNEAQ. The source of this sequence is a boy between 10 and 17 years old with severe ulcerative colitis. The sequenced sample was blood. The J gene is TRBJ2-3, the V gene TRBV7-8; no definite D call. The CDR3 region has the DNA TGTGCCAGCAGCTTAGCGTTCTTCACAGATACGCAGTATTTT. This translates into CASSLAFFTDTQYF. Complete variable domain (other parts from reference TRBV7-8 and TRBJ2-3): GAGVSQSPRYKVAKRGQDVALRCDPISGHVSLFWYQQALGQGPEFLTYFQNEAQLDKSGLPSDRFFAERPEGSVSTLKIQRTQQEDSAVYLCASSLAFFTDTQYFGPGTRLTVL.